This T cell receptor beta chain was found in a study of T-cell memory formation after mild COVID-19. The study's findings and limits: In pre-infection memory, a portion of responding clones appeared, which suggested that cross-reactive memory joined. Clones from the second wave (peaking day 37) had unconfirmed SARS-CoV-2 specificity.

Regarding this clonotype: Its antigen is still unknown.

Germline values: CDR1 ENHRY, CDR2 SYGVKD. The CDR3 covers 15 residues. Trimming cost V 10 bases and J 4 bases, with 19 bases left between them. Constant-segment primers were used for 5'RACE, and the resulting TCR alpha and TCR beta cDNA libraries carried sample barcodes and UMIs. TCRdb independently ran MiXCR on the 5' RACE reads; one entry per CDR3 protein. Altogether about 390,000 distinct CDR3 sequences are present, 21% being singletons, with the ten largest covering around 13%. The chain uses TRBV10-3 and TRBJ2-2; D remains unclear. This receptor was identified in an adult woman who had mild COVID-19 (a few samples of this study predate the infection). Cell type and time point are not known. The sequencing sample was made of PBMCs or a T cell subset sorted from them (not recorded which). CDR3 region: CATRPLSDSTGELFF. As DNA, the CDR3 is TGTGCCACCCGCCCTCTTAGTGACTCCACCGGGGAGCTGTTTTTT.